These 6 T cell receptor beta chains were sequenced from one sample in a study of post-analysis software for immune sequencing data. Findings and limits, study-wide: There were five TRBV segments more frequent in patients than controls, and TRBV5-6, TRBV5-1 and TRBV20-1 were among them.

Unique molecular identifiers tagged the TCR beta cDNA libraries. TCRdb itself ran the PCR reads through MiXCR, one entry per CDR3 protein. The sample has hundreds of thousands of distinct CDR3 sequences, 40% to 55% seen once. Antigen specificity for these receptors is unknown. The source material was blood. Receptors were obtained from a girl aged 5 to 17 with multiple sclerosis.

The table lists this clonotype with many counts. The chain links TRBV20-1 to TRBJ2-1, with 8 positions matching TRBD2. CDR1 and CDR2 from the germline V gene are DFQATT and SNEGSKA (reference sequence). Trimming cost V 6 bases and J 1 base; bases outside gene matches: 5. The CDR3 is made up of 14 amino acids. CDR3: CSAKLAGSYNEQFF. Here the CDR3 DNA reads TGCAGTGCCAAGCTAGCGGGTTCCTACAATGAGCAGTTCTTC.

Details on this clonotype: The junction shows a germline mismatch at one end, possibly a read error. The chain joins TRBV7-3 to TRBJ2-1; D ambiguous. Germline CDR1 is SGHTA and CDR2 is FQGTGA. The CDR3 has 15 residues. CDR3 sequence: CASTPSPRSYNEQFF. CDR3 nucleotides: TGTGCCAGCACCCCCTCGCCGCGCTCCTACAATGAGCAGTTCTTT.

The V gene is TRBV20-1, the J gene TRBJ2-1; 7 bases line up with TRBD1. V dropped 4 bases and J dropped 3; count of bases not matched to a gene: 9. Germline values: CDR1 DFQATT, CDR2 SNEGSKA (reference sequence). The CDR3 runs to 15 residues. For the CDR3, the DNA is TGCAGTGCTACACTCGGGACAGAGCACTACAATGAGCAGTTCTTC. Translation: CSATLGTEHYNEQFF.

V and J are TRBV28 and TRBJ1-5; D possibly corresponds to TRBD1 (6 bases). Germline V lookup: CDR1 MDHEN, CDR2 SYDVKM. CDR3 length: 15 amino acids. The ends were cut back, 3 bases at V and 0 bases at J, with 9 bases in the middle. CDR3 amino acids: CASSFRGDSNQPQHF. DNA of the CDR3: TGTGCCAGCAGTTTTAGGGGGGATAGCAATCAGCCCCAGCATTTT.

The V call is TRBV28, the J call TRBJ1-6; D is perhaps TRBD1 (6 bases). The CDR3 covers 14 residues. Germline V gene sequence: CDR1 MDHEN, CDR2 SYDVKM. Deletions cut 9 bases from V and 10 bases from J, with 19 bases between. The CDR3 DNA follows: TGTGCCAGTTCCTCCGGGGGCAGGGGATCACCCCTCCACTTT. Protein product: CASSSGGRGSPLHF.

The chain recombines TRBV7-9 with TRBJ2-3; D remains unclear. CDR3 length equals 12 residues. V lost 7 bases and J lost 8, with 13 bases in between. CDR1 is SEHNR and CDR2 is FQNEAQ in the germline V gene (reference sequence). CDR3 DNA sequence: TGTGCCAGCACCCGGGCCCAGATTACGCAGTATTTT. This encodes CASTRAQITQYF. The whole variable domain, remainder taken from reference TRBV7-9 and TRBJ2-3, is DTGVSQNPRHKITKRGQNVTFRCDPISEHNRLYWYRQTLGQGPEFLTYFQNEAQLEKSRLLSDRFSAERPKGSFSTLEIQRTEQGDSAMYLCASTRAQITQYFGPGTRLTVL.